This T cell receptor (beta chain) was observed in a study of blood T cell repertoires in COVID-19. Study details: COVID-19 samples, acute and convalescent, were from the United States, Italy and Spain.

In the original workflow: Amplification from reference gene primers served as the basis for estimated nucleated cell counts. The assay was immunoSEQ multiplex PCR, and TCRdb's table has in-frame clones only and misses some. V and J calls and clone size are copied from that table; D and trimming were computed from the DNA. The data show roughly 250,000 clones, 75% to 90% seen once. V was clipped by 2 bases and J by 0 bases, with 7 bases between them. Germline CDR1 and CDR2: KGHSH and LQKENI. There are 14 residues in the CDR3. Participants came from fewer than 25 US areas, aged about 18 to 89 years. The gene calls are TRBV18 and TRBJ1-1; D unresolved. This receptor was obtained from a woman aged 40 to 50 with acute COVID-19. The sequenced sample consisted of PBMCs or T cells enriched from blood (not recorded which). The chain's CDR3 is CASSPGLLNTEAFF. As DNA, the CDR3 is TGTGCCAGCTCACCAGGACTGCTGAACACTGAAGCTTTCTTT.